This record covers a single TCR beta chain. This sample is drawn from a study of blood T cell repertoires in COVID-19. In the study overall: Both acute and convalescent COVID-19 samples were obtained from the United States, Italy and Spain. T cells, B-cell-depleted T cells, or PBMCs supplied cDNA or gDNA.

CDR1 LNHDA and CDR2 SQIVND come from the germline V gene (reference sequence). V gave up 5 bases and J gave up 5 bases; unmatched junction bases: 9. This CDR3 region has 15 residues. Original analysis: Amplification of reference gene primers was used by the study to estimate nucleated cell counts. Data came from immunoSEQ multiplex PCR; TCRdb stores just in-frame clones and leaves some out. D and trimming come from the DNA, and the V and J calls and clone size come from that table. This sample has tens of thousands of clones, with 80% to 90% found just once. The TCR sequence derives from a woman aged 80 or over with active or convalescent COVID-19. The chain carries TRBV19 and TRBJ2-1, with 7 bases identical to TRBD2. Sequencing was done on a sample of peripheral blood. The CDR3, as DNA: TGTGCCAGTAGTTCCCGTTCTAGCGGTAACAATGAGCAGTTCTTC. This sequence encodes CASSSRSSGNNEQFF. The full variable domain, with the rest looked up from reference TRBV19 and TRBJ2-1, is DGGITQSPKYLFRKEGQNVTLSCEQNLNHDAMYWYRQDPGQGLRLIYYSQIVNDFQKGDIAEGYSVSREKKESFPLTVTSAQKNPTAFYLCASSSRSSGNNEQFFGPGTRLTVL.